The TCR beta chain described here comes from a study of graft-versus-host responses after intestinal transplantation. Study-wide context: Recipients had transplants, and these were multivisceral, liver-intestinal, or isolated intestinal.

Concerning this clone itself: Antigen: not known.

The CDR3 spans 12 residues. The germline CDR1 and CDR2 sequences are SGHTA and FQGNSA. V gave up 5 bases and J gave up 15 bases; unmatched junction bases: 9. Profiling relied on immunoSEQ multiplex PCR, and the TCRdb table lists in-frame clones only, not all of them. The sample shows 57,000 or so clones, under 95% of them seen only once. Notes on the study in general: Present in recipient marrow, GvH clones included some that appeared first in ileum or blood.

This specimen consisted of PBMCs, obtained approximately 120 days after intestinal transplantation. The chain combines TRBV7-2 with TRBJ2-1, with 8 bases aligning to TRBD2. This clonotype was sampled from a human patient who received an intestinal transplant, so some T cells may come from the graft donor. The CDR3 nucleotides read TGTGCCAGCAGCCCGTCCGGGGGGGCTGGGTTCTTC. Translating it yields CASSPSGGAGFF.